The rows below give T cell receptor beta chains drawn from one sample of a study of cytomegalovirus exposure and HLA in healthy donors. Sequencing was performed with immunoSEQ multiplex PCR; in TCRdb, only in-frame clones are kept and a portion is missing. The table lists approximately 50,000 clones, over 70% of them singletons, with approximately 7.6% in the top ten. Material for sequencing was PBMCs. These receptors all come from a man in his thirties or forties in good health and CMV-seropositive. CDR3s include the opening cysteine and the closing phenylalanine or tryptophan. Fields, in order: V gene, D gene, clone size, J gene, CDR3 protein, CDR3 DNA. D genes are given only for firm matches. Clone size is given for some rows only: seen once, a few or many times, or a class if the clone is expanded.

TRBV7-8	.	.	TRBJ2-7	CASSDEVVGLRALMEQYF	TGTGCCAGCAGCGATGAGGTGGTGGGGCTCCGTGCTTTAATGGAGCAGTACTTC
TRBV25-1	.	.	TRBJ1-1	CASSEAGTINTEAFF	TGTGCCAGCAGTGAAGCAGGAACAATCAACACTGAAGCTTTCTTT
TRBV5-1	TRBD1	.	TRBJ1-1	CASSLSQGASEAFF	TGCGCCAGCAGCTTGTCTCAGGGGGCTTCTGAAGCTTTCTTT
TRBV2	TRBD2	.	TRBJ2-1	CASSFSGGAVNEQFF	TGTGCCAGCAGTTTTAGCGGGGGGGCGGTTAATGAGCAGTTCTTC
TRBV7-2	.	once	TRBJ2-7	CASSLSGGRGSYEQYF	TGTGCCAGCAGCTTATCCGGAGGGAGAGGGTCCTACGAGCAGTACTTC
TRBV7-6	.	.	TRBJ1-1	CASSRLTTVNTEAFF	TGTGCCAGCAGTCGACTTACGACAGTGAACACTGAAGCTTTCTTT
TRBV11-2	TRBD1	.	TRBJ2-7	CASSRTSGTDPYEQYF	TGTGCCAGCAGCCGAACATCCGGGACAGATCCCTACGAGCAGTACTTC
TRBV4-1	.	.	TRBJ2-5	CASSQARGSETQYF	TGCGCCAGCAGCCAAGCGCGGGGATCAGAGACCCAGTACTTC
TRBV6-5	TRBD1	.	TRBJ1-2	CASSYSSKGGVYGYTF	TGTGCCAGCAGTTACTCGAGTAAAGGGGGCGTCTATGGCTACACCTTC
TRBV5-5	TRBD1	few	TRBJ1-5	CASSWDRAASNQPQHF	TGTGCCAGCAGCTGGGACAGGGCGGCGAGCAATCAGCCCCAGCATTTT
TRBV5-1	.	once	TRBJ2-5	CASSLSGGGEETQYF	TGCGCCAGCAGCCTTTCCGGGGGAGGTGAGGAGACCCAGTACTTC
TRBV19	.	.	TRBJ1-2	CASTQGHSGYTF	TGTGCCAGTACACAGGGACACTCTGGCTACACCTTC
TRBV5-4	.	.	TRBJ2-3	CASSLGGGSGTDTQYF	TGTGCCAGCAGCTTGGGAGGAGGGTCAGGTACAGATACGCAGTATTTT
TRBV4-1	.	few	TRBJ2-3	CASSQLPGLSTDTQYF	TGCGCCAGCAGCCAATTACCGGGACTGAGCACAGATACGCAGTATTTT
TRBV27	.	.	TRBJ1-5	CASSLGVSNQPQHF	TGTGCCAGCAGTTTAGGAGTTAGCAATCAGCCCCAGCATTTT
TRBV4-2	TRBD1	.	TRBJ1-2	CASSQGQGSGYTF	TGTGCCAGCAGCCAAGGACAGGGGTCTGGCTACACCTTC
TRBV11-1	TRBD1	.	TRBJ2-7	CASSLEGAIYEQYF	TGTGCCAGCAGCTTAGAGGGGGCTATCTACGAGCAGTACTTC
TRBV20-1	.	.	TRBJ2-1	CSANLYNEQFF	TGCAGTGCTAACTTATACAATGAGCAGTTCTTC
TRBV19	TRBD1	.	TRBJ1-4	CASSISRDRGPTNEKLFF	TGTGCCAGTAGTATCAGTCGGGACAGGGGGCCAACTAATGAAAAACTGTTTTTT
TRBV11-2	.	.	TRBJ1-2	CASSDPGGYTF	TGTGCCAGCAGTGACCCCGGGGGCTACACCTTC
TRBV5-3	.	.	TRBJ1-6	CARSPWRGYNSPLHF	TGTGCCAGAAGCCCCTGGCGGGGTTATAATTCACCCCTCCACTTT
TRBV30	TRBD1	few	TRBJ2-4	CAWPGQGVRKNIQYF	TGTGCCTGGCCCGGACAGGGCGTGAGGAAAAACATTCAGTACTTC
TRBV2	.	.	TRBJ1-1	CASRTGSTGNTEAFF	TGTGCCAGCAGGACCGGTTCCACGGGGAACACTGAAGCTTTCTTT
TRBV5-8	TRBD1	.	TRBJ1-5	CASSLLTGGSNQPQHF	TGTGCCAGCAGCCTACTGACAGGGGGCAGCAATCAGCCCCAGCATTTT
TRBV7-9	.	.	TRBJ2-1	CASSTRERIEQFF	TGTGCCAGCAGCACCCGGGAAAGAATTGAGCAGTTCTTC
TRBV6-6	TRBD1	.	TRBJ1-1	CASSATGAQNTEAFF	TGTGCCAGCAGTGCTACAGGGGCCCAGAACACTGAAGCTTTCTTT
TRBV6-1	.	.	TRBJ1-2	CASSGDSTYGYTF	TGTGCCAGCAGTGGAGACAGTACCTATGGCTACACCTTC
TRBV29-1	.	.	TRBJ1-2	CSVDRPEDSGNYGYTF	TGCAGCGTTGATAGACCAGAGGACAGCGGAAACTATGGCTACACCTTC
TRBV11-2	.	.	TRBJ2-7	CASSLDYSYEQYF	TGTGCCAGCAGCTTAGATTACAGCTACGAGCAGTACTTC
TRBV6-5	TRBD1	.	TRBJ2-7	CASSYGETGARYEQYF	TGTGCCAGCAGTTACGGGGAGACAGGGGCCCGCTACGAGCAGTACTTC
TRBV15	.	.	TRBJ2-3	CATSAGLLDTQYF	TGTGCCACCAGCGCCGGTCTGTTAGATACGCAGTATTTT
TRBV19	.	.	TRBJ2-5	CASSIGGRGGPQYF	TGTGCCAGTAGTATCGGGGGAAGGGGGGGCCCCCAGTACTTC
TRBV6-5	.	.	TRBJ1-2	CASTTSRQAVYGYTF	TGTGCCAGCACCACCTCAAGACAGGCCGTCTATGGCTACACCTTC
TRBV5-4	.	.	TRBJ2-7	CASSLLSEVQYF	TGTGCCAGCAGCTTGCTGAGCGAAGTGCAGTACTTC
TRBV27	.	.	TRBJ1-5	CASSSGLEQPQHF	TGTGCCAGCAGTTCAGGGTTGGAGCAGCCCCAGCATTTT
TRBV6-5	.	few	TRBJ1-5	CASSRSGKSNQPQHF	TGTGCCAGCAGTCGCTCCGGGAAGAGCAATCAGCCCCAGCATTTT
TRBV29-1	.	.	TRBJ1-2	CSVDRQDETYGYTF	TGCAGCGTTGATAGACAGGACGAAACCTATGGCTACACCTTC
TRBV29-1	.	once	TRBJ2-1	CSASGRGRTRDAEQFF	TGCAGCGCGTCGGGAAGGGGGCGGACGCGGGACGCTGAGCAGTTCTTC
TRBV15	.	.	TRBJ2-1	CATSRAAGRLLGQFF	TGTGCCACCAGCAGAGCGGCAGGCCGGCTCCTTGGGCAGTTCTTC
TRBV28	TRBD2	.	TRBJ2-7	CASSPRSRLAILNYEQYF	TGTGCCAGCAGTCCTCGCTCCCGACTAGCGATACTTAACTACGAGCAGTACTTC
TRBV30	TRBD1	.	TRBJ1-5	CAWSVGTENQPQHF	TGTGCCTGGAGTGTAGGGACAGAGAATCAGCCCCAGCATTTT
TRBV11-3	TRBD1	.	TRBJ1-1	CASSPGGTENTEAFF	TGTGCCAGCAGCCCCGGCGGGACAGAGAACACTGAAGCTTTCTTT